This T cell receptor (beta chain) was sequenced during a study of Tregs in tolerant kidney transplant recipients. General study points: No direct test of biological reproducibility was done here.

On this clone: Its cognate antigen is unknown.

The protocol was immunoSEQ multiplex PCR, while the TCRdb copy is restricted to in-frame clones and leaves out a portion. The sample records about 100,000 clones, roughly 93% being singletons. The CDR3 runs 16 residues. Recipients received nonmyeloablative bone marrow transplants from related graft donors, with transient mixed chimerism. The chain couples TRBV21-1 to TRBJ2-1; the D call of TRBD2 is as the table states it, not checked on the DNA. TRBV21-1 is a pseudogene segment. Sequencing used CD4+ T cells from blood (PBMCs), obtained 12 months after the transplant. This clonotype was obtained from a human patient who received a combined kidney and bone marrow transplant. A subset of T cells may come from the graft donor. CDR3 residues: CASSLHGTSVYNEQFF. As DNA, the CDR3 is TGTGCCAGCAGCCTTCACGGGACTAGCGTTTACAATGAGCAGTTCTTC.